Presented here are 27 T cell receptor beta chains from one specimen sequenced in a study of T-cell memory formation after mild COVID-19. TCRdb independently ran MiXCR on the 5' RACE reads; one entry per CDR3 protein. The table has under 450,000 distinct CDR3 sequences, less than 25% seen once. Sequencing was carried out using PBMCs or a T cell subset sorted from them (not recorded which). These TCRs come from an adult woman who had mild COVID-19 (a few samples of this study predate the infection). Cell type and time point are not known.

J is TRBJ2-2 and V is TRBV5-4, with 12 bases fitting TRBD2. Germline trimming cut 2 bases from V and 3 bases from J; bases unmatched to any gene: 2. The CDR3 is 16 residues long. The germline gives CDR1 SGHNT, CDR2 YYREEE (reference sequence). CDR3 in amino acids: CASSFGLAGYTGELFF. The CDR3 DNA sequence: TGTGCCAGCAGCTTCGGACTAGCGGGATACACCGGGGAGCTGTTTTTT.

The CDR3 DNA is TGTGCCAGCACCGTAGCCGGGGAGCTGTTTTTT. Protein product: CASTVAGELFF. The V and J genes are TRBV2 and TRBJ2-2, with D hard to call. V was trimmed by 7 bases and J by 6 bases, leaving 6 bases between them. Germline V gene data show CDR1 as SNHLY and CDR2 as FYNNEI. This CDR3 has 11 amino acids.

This clonotype was counted a few times. The chain uses TRBV6-2 or TRBV6-3 and TRBJ2-3; D possibly matches TRBD1 or TRBD2 (5 bases each). There are 13 residues in the CDR3. CDR1 MNHEY and CDR2 SVGEGT come from the germline V gene. V was cut by 6 bases and J by 4 bases, with 11 bases left in between. The CDR3 loop reads CASSPEGSDTQYF. The CDR3 DNA follows: TGTGCCAGCAGCCCCGAGGGGTCAGATACGCAGTATTTT.

This chain's CDR3 is CSVGPLLTTTYNEQFF. CDR3 sequence (DNA): TGCAGCGTTGGGCCCCTCCTTACAACAACCTACAATGAGCAGTTCTTC. The rearrangement links TRBV29-1 to TRBJ2-1; no firm D call. Germline CDR1 reads SQVTM; CDR2 reads ANQGSEA. The CDR3 loop spans 16 amino acids. V lost 4 bases and J lost 2, with 18 bases in between.

V usage is TRBV4-2 and J usage is TRBJ2-7; D unclear. The CDR3 runs 13 residues. V lost 1 base and J 4 bases, leaving 8 bases between the germline ends. Germline values: CDR1 LGHNA, CDR2 YNFKEQ. The DNA of the CDR3 is TGTGCCAGCAGCCAAGTGGGAACTTACGAGCAGTACTTC. Translated, it gives CASSQVGTYEQYF.

A few counts support this clonotype. This sequence joins TRBV7-2 and TRBJ2-2; D perhaps matches TRBD1 (6 bases). The CDR3 is made up of 15 amino acids. CDR1 SGHTA and CDR2 FQGNSA come from the germline V gene. The germline V and J ends were trimmed by 2 bases and 2 bases, with 9 bases remaining between them. The CDR3: CASSLQGGNTGELFF. Written as DNA, the CDR3 is TGTGCCAGCAGCTTACAAGGGGGAAACACCGGGGAGCTGTTTTTT.

The chain links TRBV29-1 to TRBJ1-5; weak D call: TRBD1 (5 bases). V lost 4 bases, J lost 2 bases, and 12 bases lay in between. Germline V lookup: CDR1 SQVTM, CDR2 ANQGSEA. The CDR3 contains 14 residues. CDR3 residues: CSVAGGNGNQPQHF. CDR3 nucleotides: TGCAGCGTTGCTGGGGGGAATGGCAATCAGCCCCAGCATTTT.

This clonotype has only a few counts. The chain has TRBV7-9 and TRBJ2-1; 13 bases are shared with TRBD2. The CDR3 sequence is 15 residues long. V dropped 5 bases and J dropped 8; count of bases not matched to a gene: 6. Germline V gives CDR1 SEHNR, CDR2 FQNEAQ (reference sequence). The CDR3 nucleotides read TGTGCCAGCAGCGCGACTAGCGGGAGGTGGTATGAGCAGTTCTTC. Translating gives CASSATSGRWYEQFF.

The rearrangement links TRBV6-4 to TRBJ2-3; no reliable D call. This CDR3 is built from 14 residues. V was trimmed by 5 bases and J by 0 bases, leaving 9 bases between them. Per germline, CDR1 MRHNA and CDR2 SNTAGT. The CDR3 region is CASSHYPSTDTQYF. The CDR3 DNA follows: TGTGCCAGCAGTCACTACCCGAGCACAGATACGCAGTATTTT.

The table lists this clonotype with a few counts. The chain's CDR3 is CATSRDGTSGETQYF. CDR3 bases: TGTGCCACCAGCAGAGACGGAACCTCGGGAGAGACCCAGTACTTC. The chain has TRBV15 and TRBJ2-5, with D uncertain. V dropped 0 bases and J dropped 4 bases, with 12 bases sitting between them. The CDR3 extends over 15 amino acids. Germline loops: CDR1 LNHNV, CDR2 YYDKDF (reference sequence).

This chain uses TRBV6-4 with TRBJ2-3; tentative D call: TRBD2 (7 bases). V was pared by 2 bases and J by 1 base, with 10 bases between. This CDR3 region has 15 residues. Germline V lookup: CDR1 MRHNA, CDR2 SNTAGT. The CDR3 reads CASSDGGGGTDTQYF. CDR3 nucleotides: TGTGCCAGCAGTGACGGCGGGGGCGGCACAGATACGCAGTATTTT.

This clonotype occurred many times. This chain connects TRBV27 to TRBJ2-5, with D possibly being TRBD1 or TRBD2 (5 bases each). The V end was cut by 0 bases, the J end by 5 bases, with 7 bases between. This CDR3 has 13 amino acids. Germline CDR1 is MNHEY and CDR2 is SMNVEV (reference sequence). The CDR3 sequence is CASSLSGVETQYF. The CDR3, as DNA: TGTGCCAGCAGTTTATCGGGGGTGGAGACCCAGTACTTC.

V is TRBV25-1 and J is TRBJ1-6; 8 positions agree with TRBD1. Germline CDR1 is MGHDK and CDR2 is SYGVNS. J lost 12 bases, V lost 5 bases, and 6 bases had no gene match. The CDR3 has 13 residues. For the CDR3, the DNA is TGTGCCAGCAGTACAGGGGGTTCCCAACCCCTCCACTTT. Amino acids: CASSTGGSQPLHF.

The rearrangement uses TRBV27 and TRBJ2-3; D remains ambiguous. V was pared by 3 bases and J by 4 bases, with 8 bases between. Germline V CDR1 and CDR2: MNHEY, SMNVEV (reference sequence). This CDR3 has 13 residues. The CDR3 protein is CASSLFSADTQYF. DNA of the CDR3: TGTGCCAGCAGTTTGTTCTCGGCAGATACGCAGTATTTT.

This rearrangement joins TRBV29-1 to TRBJ2-1; TRBD1 is a possible D gene (6 bases). The CDR3 totals 14 residues. Trimming took 7 bases from V and 3 from J, leaving 16 bases between them. CDR1 is SQVTM, CDR2 ANQGSEA, per germline. This CDR3 is CSGGPGVRYNEQFF. The CDR3 nucleotides are TGCAGCGGGGGCCCAGGGGTTCGCTACAATGAGCAGTTCTTC.

This clonotype was seen only a few times. The chain links TRBV6-1 to TRBJ2-4; D ambiguous. Germline V gene data show CDR1 as MNHNS and CDR2 as SASEGT. Deletions cut 10 bases from V and 0 bases from J, with 10 bases between. This CDR3 comprises 13 residues. The CDR3 here is CATRVLAKNIQYF. In DNA form, the CDR3 reads TGTGCCACCCGGGTACTAGCCAAAAACATTCAGTACTTC.

This chain uses TRBV12-3 or TRBV12-4 with TRBJ1-3, with D possibly being TRBD1 (5 bases). V lost 2 bases, J lost 4 bases, and 9 bases lay in between. This CDR3 comprises 14 residues. In DNA form, the CDR3 reads TGTGCCAGCAGTTTAAGGGGCTTGGGAAACACCATATATTTT. Amino acid sequence: CASSLRGLGNTIYF.

The V gene is TRBV12-3 or TRBV12-4, the J gene TRBJ2-1; TRBD2 agrees at 11 bases. J gave up 5 bases and V 6 bases, and 12 bases lay outside the gene matches. This CDR3 is built from 17 residues. The CDR3 DNA reads TGTGCCAGCAGGCTCCTAGCGGGAGGCCTAACCGACAATGAGCAGTTCTTC. It is translated as CASRLLAGGLTDNEQFF.

This clonotype was seen a few times. The chain employs TRBV28 and TRBJ2-3, with 15 bases fitting TRBD2. V lost 3 bases to trimming and J lost 3 bases; unmatched junction nucleotides: 7. Per germline, CDR1 MDHEN and CDR2 SYDVKM. This CDR3 has 18 residues. The CDR3 nucleotides read TGTGCCAGCAGTTTGGGGACTAGCGGGAGGTGGAAGACAGATACGCAGTATTTT. This sequence encodes CASSLGTSGRWKTDTQYF.

The chain links TRBV9 to TRBJ2-3; TRBD2 is a possible D gene (7 bases). CDR1 is SGDLS, CDR2 YYNGEE, per germline. This CDR3 contains 16 residues. V lost 3 bases and J lost 4, with 18 bases in between. The CDR3 sequence is CASSDLGGRQADTQYF. CDR3 bases: TGTGCCAGCAGCGACCTCGGCGGGAGACAGGCAGATACGCAGTATTTT.

The V and J genes are TRBV5-4 and TRBJ2-7; 14 nucleotides align to TRBD2. The CDR3 length is 17 residues. V shed 4 bases, J shed 4 bases, and the junction held 10 bases outside the gene matches. The germline CDR1 and CDR2 sequences are SGHNT and YYREEE (reference sequence). CDR3 region: CASSVPGLAGVVYEQYF. The CDR3 nucleotides are TGTGCCAGCAGCGTACCGGGACTAGCGGGAGTGGTATACGAGCAGTACTTC.

This clonotype was observed a handful of times. The J gene is TRBJ2-7, the V gene TRBV7-6, with D perhaps matching TRBD1 (6 bases). The V and J ends lost 5 bases and 2 bases respectively, with 16 bases between them. In germline, CDR1 is SGHVS, CDR2 FNYEAQ. The CDR3 has 15 residues. CDR3 sequence: CASSARWGRAYEQYF. CDR3 nucleotide sequence: TGTGCCAGCAGCGCCCGATGGGGGCGGGCCTACGAGCAGTACTTC.

V gene TRBV12-3 or TRBV12-4 combines with J gene TRBJ1-1, with a weak D call TRBD1 (5 bases). Trimming took off 6 bases at V and 3 bases at J, with 11 bases between the two ends. The length of the CDR3 is 13 residues. Here the CDR3 reads CASSLGEYTEAFF. The CDR3 DNA reads TGTGCCAGCAGCCTGGGGGAGTACACTGAAGCTTTCTTT.

V gene TRBV20-1 combines with J gene TRBJ2-3; D remains ambiguous. V lost 5 bases and J 6 bases, leaving 12 bases between the germline ends. This CDR3 contains 12 residues. Germline V gene sequence: CDR1 DFQATT, CDR2 SNEGSKA (reference sequence). This CDR3 is CSAPSRADTQYF. CDR3 in DNA: TGCAGTGCTCCCAGCCGAGCCGATACGCAGTATTTT.

This clonotype was picked up a small number of times. This rearrangement joins TRBV12-3 or TRBV12-4 to TRBJ2-2; D gene ambiguous. Between the trimmed V and J ends, which lost 2 bases and 11 bases, there was a span of 9 bases. The CDR3 extends over 12 amino acids. The CDR3 bases are TGTGCCAGCAGTTTAAGCCCACTTGAGCTGTTTTTT. Translation gives CASSLSPLELFF.

The chain links TRBV29-1 to TRBJ2-1; possibly TRBD2 for D (6 bases). From germline, CDR1 is SQVTM and CDR2 ANQGSEA. This CDR3 is built from 16 residues. V lost 2 bases and J 0 bases, leaving 14 bases between the germline ends. The CDR3 bases are TGCAGCGTTGAACGGGTTGGGGGGAGCTCCTACAATGAGCAGTTCTTC. Translated: CSVERVGGSSYNEQFF.

The table lists this clonotype with a few counts. The chain is built from TRBV14 and TRBJ2-1, with TRBD2 matching over 14 bases. V was clipped by 0 bases and J by 0 bases; unmatched bases: 7. CDR3 length: 20 residues. CDR1 SGHDN and CDR2 FVKESK come from the germline V gene. This CDR3 reads CASSQDSWTSGGLSYNEQFF. The CDR3 nucleotides read TGTGCCAGCAGCCAAGATTCTTGGACTAGCGGGGGGCTCTCCTACAATGAGCAGTTCTTC.